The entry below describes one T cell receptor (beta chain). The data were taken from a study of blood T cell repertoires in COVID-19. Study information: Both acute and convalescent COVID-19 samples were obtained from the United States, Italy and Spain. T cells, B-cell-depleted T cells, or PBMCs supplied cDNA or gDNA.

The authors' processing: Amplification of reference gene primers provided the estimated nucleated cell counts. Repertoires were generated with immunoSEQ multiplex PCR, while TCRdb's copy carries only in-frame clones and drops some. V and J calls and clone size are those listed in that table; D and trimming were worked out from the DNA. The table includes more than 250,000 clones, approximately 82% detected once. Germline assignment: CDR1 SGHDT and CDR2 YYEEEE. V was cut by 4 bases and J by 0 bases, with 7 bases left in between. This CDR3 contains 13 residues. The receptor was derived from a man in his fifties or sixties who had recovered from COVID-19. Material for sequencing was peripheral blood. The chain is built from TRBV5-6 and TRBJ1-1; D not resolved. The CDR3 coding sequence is TGTGCCAGCAGCCGCGAAGTGAACACTGAAGCTTTCTTT. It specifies CASSREVNTEAFF.